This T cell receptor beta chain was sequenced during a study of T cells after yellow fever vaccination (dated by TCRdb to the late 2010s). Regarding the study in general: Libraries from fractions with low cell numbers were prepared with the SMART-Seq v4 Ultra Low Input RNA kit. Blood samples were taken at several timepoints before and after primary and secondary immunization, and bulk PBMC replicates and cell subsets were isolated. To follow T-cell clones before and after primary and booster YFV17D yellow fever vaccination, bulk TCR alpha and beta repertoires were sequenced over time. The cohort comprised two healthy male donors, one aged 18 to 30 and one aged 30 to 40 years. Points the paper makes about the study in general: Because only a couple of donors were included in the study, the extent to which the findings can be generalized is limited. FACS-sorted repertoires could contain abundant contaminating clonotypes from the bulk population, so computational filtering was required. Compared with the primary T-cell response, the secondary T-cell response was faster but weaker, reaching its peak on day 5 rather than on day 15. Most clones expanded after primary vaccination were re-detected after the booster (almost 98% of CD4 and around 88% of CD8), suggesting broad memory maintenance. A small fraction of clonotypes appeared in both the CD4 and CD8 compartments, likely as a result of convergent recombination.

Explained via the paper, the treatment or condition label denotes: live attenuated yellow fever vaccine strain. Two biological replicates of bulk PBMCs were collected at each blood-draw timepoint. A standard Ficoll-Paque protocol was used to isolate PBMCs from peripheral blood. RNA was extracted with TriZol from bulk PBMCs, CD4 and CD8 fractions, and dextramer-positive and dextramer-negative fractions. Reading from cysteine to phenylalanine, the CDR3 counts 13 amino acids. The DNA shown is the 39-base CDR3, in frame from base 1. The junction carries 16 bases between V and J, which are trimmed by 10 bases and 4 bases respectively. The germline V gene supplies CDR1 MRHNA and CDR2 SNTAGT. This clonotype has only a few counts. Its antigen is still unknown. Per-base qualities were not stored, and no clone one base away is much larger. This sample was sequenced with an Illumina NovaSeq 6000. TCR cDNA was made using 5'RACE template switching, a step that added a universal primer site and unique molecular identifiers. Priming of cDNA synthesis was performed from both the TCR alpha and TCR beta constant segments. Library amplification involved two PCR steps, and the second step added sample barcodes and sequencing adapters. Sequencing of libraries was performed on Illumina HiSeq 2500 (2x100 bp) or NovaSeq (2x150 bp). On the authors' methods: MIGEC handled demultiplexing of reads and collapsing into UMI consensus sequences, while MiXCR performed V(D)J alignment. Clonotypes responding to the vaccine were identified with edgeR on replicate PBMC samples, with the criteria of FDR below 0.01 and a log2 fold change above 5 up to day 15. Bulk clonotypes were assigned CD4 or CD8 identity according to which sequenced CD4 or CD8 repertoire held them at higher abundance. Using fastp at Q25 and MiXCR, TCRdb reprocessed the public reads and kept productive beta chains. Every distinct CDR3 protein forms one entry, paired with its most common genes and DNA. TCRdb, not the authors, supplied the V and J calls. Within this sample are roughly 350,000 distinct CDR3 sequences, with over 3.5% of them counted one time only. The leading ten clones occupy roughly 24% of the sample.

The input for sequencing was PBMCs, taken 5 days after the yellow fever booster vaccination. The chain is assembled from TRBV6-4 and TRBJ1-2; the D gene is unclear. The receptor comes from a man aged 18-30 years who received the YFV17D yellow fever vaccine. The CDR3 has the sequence CATLRQVVYGYTF. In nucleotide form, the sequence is TGTGCCACCCTCCGTCAGGTCGTCTATGGCTACACCTTC.